These 14 T cell receptor beta chains came from one sample sequenced in a study of tumor-infiltrating lymphocytes in primary liver carcinoma. The approximately 17-32 mg bulk tissue piece was not sorted before simultaneous RNA and DNA extraction. TCR beta cDNA was made from 400 to 500 ng total RNA with a constant-region primer. Three nested multiplex PCR rounds, a slightly modified ARM-PCR, produced the libraries for TCR beta. Each of the first two PCR rounds ran approximately 11 cycles with TRBV1-TRBV30 forward and C-beta reverse primers. TCRdb used MiXCR to reprocess the multiplex PCR reads, holding one entry per CDR3 protein. Here the sample spans more than 45,000 distinct CDR3 sequences, 70% to 85% being singletons. The sample consisted of liver tumor tissue from sampling region 3. The subset here: tumor region T3, left-lateral pole. The source of these receptors is a man in his forties with primary liver carcinoma and hepatitis B virus infection.

A note on this clonotype: It may be a read error: a sequence one base away is much more abundant. The chain carries TRBV20-1 and TRBJ2-3; 9 bases line up with TRBD2. The V gene's germline CDR1 is DFQATT and CDR2 SNEGSKA (reference sequence). The CDR3 is made up of 13 amino acids. In nucleotides, the CDR3 is TGCAGTGCTGGCCCGATCGCGGGAGGGGCGCAGTGTTTT. Translating gives CSAGPIAGGAQCF.

As for this clonotype: The junction shows a germline mismatch at one end, possibly a read error. The chain carries TRBV12-3 or TRBV12-4 and TRBJ1-1; tentatively, D is TRBD1 (5 bases). The CDR3 spans 13 residues. The CDR3 reads CASSLLSLGEVFF. The CDR3 nucleotides are TGTGCTAGCAGTTTATTAAGCCTAGGGGAAGTTTTCTTT.

With regard to this clonotype: Mismatch with germline at one junction end may stem from a read error. This sequence joins TRBV30 and TRBJ1-5; maybe TRBD1 (5 bases). Germline CDR1 is GTSNPN and CDR2 is SVGIG (reference sequence). This CDR3 has 15 amino acids. The CDR3, as DNA: TGTGCCTGTAGTGTGATGGGACGGCTCAATCAGCCCCAGCATTTT. It encodes CACSVMGRLNQPQHF.

Of note for this clonotype: This likely comes from a read error, as the CDR3 has no conserved phenylalanine or tryptophan at its end. The chain links TRBV29-1 to TRBJ2-1, with D hard to call. The length of the CDR3 is 13 residues. From germline, CDR1 is SQVTM and CDR2 ANQGSEA. V was cut by 3 bases and J by 6 bases, with 12 bases left in between. The CDR3 coding sequence is TGCAGCGTTGAGGACGCCGTGGGCAATGAGCAGTTCATC. Encoded protein: CSVEDAVGNEQFI.

The CDR3 is CASSSPKDLSKLKLPEAFF. In DNA, the CDR3 is TGCGCCAGCAGCTCCCCGAAGGATCTGAGCAAGCTGAAACTCCCTGAAGCTTTCTTT. The chain is built from TRBV5-1 and TRBJ1-1, with D unclear. CDR1 is SGHRS and CDR2 is YFSETQ in the germline V gene. With 3 bases removed from V and 6 bases from J, the gap between germline ends came to 30 bases. The CDR3 has 19 amino acids.

This clonotype was seen ten or more times. The chain links TRBV7-8 to TRBJ2-7; 14 nucleotides match TRBD2. The CDR3 has 18 amino acids. Germline CDR1 and CDR2: SGHVS and FQNEAQ. V gave up 0 bases and J gave up 1 base; unmatched junction bases: 5. The DNA for the CDR3 is TGTGCCAGCAGCTTAGCGCGACTAGCGGGAGGGCCTTCCTACGAGCAGTACTTC. This codes for CASSLARLAGGPSYEQYF.

This clonotype was picked up many times. The chain combines TRBV5-1 with TRBJ2-5; the match to TRBD2 covers 11 bases. This CDR3 is built from 16 residues. Losses at the gene ends were 4 bases for V and 2 bases for J; bases not matched to a gene: 7. Germline assignment: CDR1 SGHRS and CDR2 YFSETQ. CDR3 DNA sequence: TGCGCCAGCAGCCCCCTAGCGGGAGGATCACAAGAGACCCAGTACTTC. This codes for CASSPLAGGSQETQYF.

Note on this clonotype: A read error is possible here, since a much larger clone lies one base away. The gene calls are TRBV28 and TRBJ2-7; TRBD1 matches at 9 bases. Germline V lookup: CDR1 MDHEN, CDR2 SYDVKM. There are 15 residues in the CDR3. In DNA form, the CDR3 reads TGTGCCAGCAGTAGACATGGGGACAGGGCCCTAAAGCAGCACTTC. This translates into CASSRHGDRALKQHF.

Concerning this clonotype: One junction end disagrees with the germline gene, perhaps due to a read error. The rearrangement joins TRBV14 to TRBJ2-1; 8 bases are a match to TRBD2. This CDR3 is built from 20 residues. CDR1 is SGHDN, CDR2 FVKESK, per germline. For the CDR3, the DNA is TGTGCCAACAGCCAAGACACCGGGTCAGGTCGAAGTCAGCGGGGGTATGAGCAGTTCTTC. As protein: CANSQDTGSGRSQRGYEQFF.

The chain couples TRBV6-2 or TRBV6-3 to TRBJ2-1, with D uncertain. Germline V gene lookup returns CDR1 MNHEY and CDR2 SVGEGT. V was pared by 1 base and J by 5 bases, with 18 bases between. This CDR3 spans 17 amino acids. The CDR3: CASSYFGHHSPHNEQFF. For the CDR3, the DNA is TGTGCCAGCAGTTACTTCGGTCACCATAGTCCCCACAATGAGCAGTTCTTC.

As for this clonotype: A read error is likely, as this CDR3 ends without the conserved phenylalanine or tryptophan. CDR3 bases: TGTGCCAGCAGCCCACAAAGGGGGCAACCTTACAAGCAGTACATC. It yields the protein CASSPQRGQPYKQYI. The V and J genes are TRBV28 and TRBJ2-7; 7 positions agree with TRBD1. The CDR3 sequence is 15 residues long. The germline V gene has CDR1 MDHEN and CDR2 SYDVKM. Unmatched junction bases numbered 16, after V lost 6 bases and J lost 8 bases.

For this clonotype: Given a much more abundant clone one base away, this may be a read error. J is TRBJ2-7 and V is TRBV28; TRBD2 matches 8 bases. V lost 4 bases, J lost 2 bases, and 10 bases stayed unmatched. Germline V lookup: CDR1 MDHEN, CDR2 SYDVKM. This CDR3 has 16 amino acids. CDR3 bases: TGTGCCAGCAGTTCCTCGGGACTAGTGGGAGCCTACGAGCAGTACTTC. It specifies CASSSSGLVGAYEQYF.

This clonotype showed up many times. The CDR3 bases are TGCAGCGTTGAATCACAATCGAACACCGGGGAGCTGTTTTTT. Translation: CSVESQSNTGELFF. This rearrangement joins TRBV29-1 to TRBJ2-2, with D hard to call. In germline, CDR1 is SQVTM, CDR2 ANQGSEA. The germline V and J ends were trimmed by 2 bases and 0 bases, with 7 bases remaining between them. The CDR3 has 14 amino acids.

As for this clonotype: A much larger clone is a single base away; this may be a read error. The chain employs TRBV12-3 or TRBV12-4 and TRBJ2-1, with D perhaps TRBD2 (5 bases). This CDR3 has 14 residues. V dropped 1 base and J dropped 2 bases, with 6 bases sitting between them. CDR3 sequence reads: CASSLELAYNEQFF. CDR3 DNA sequence: TGTGCCAGCAGTTTAGAACTAGCCTACAATGAGCAGTTCTTC.